What follows is one TCR beta chain and its context. Its antigen is currently unknown. TCRdb re-analysed the 5' RACE reads in MiXCR, keeping a single row per CDR3 protein. The data hold fewer than 900,000 distinct CDR3 sequences, with 21% observed a single time. This record belongs to a study of identical twins. Germline CDR1 DFQATT, CDR2 SNEGSKA (reference sequence). CDR3 size: 15 residues. V was cut by 3 bases and J by 3 bases, with 16 bases left in between. Study-wide points: Conclusions came from cross-sectional statistical analysis, not from following the same donors.

In addition, the sample was reused for a study of T cells expressing NK-cell markers.

The chain employs TRBV20-1 and TRBJ2-3; D not certain. Input material: PBMCs. This clonotype originated in a woman aged 18 to 35 in good health. In DNA form, the CDR3 reads TGCAGTGCTAGGAGTTGGGTAGTTGGGACAGATACGCAGTATTTT. This translates into CSARSWVVGTDTQYF.